Listed below are T cell receptor beta chains from one sample, sequenced in a study of technical replicates of blood from a few donors. The method was immunoSEQ multiplex PCR; TCRdb's version includes in-frame clones alone and lacks a portion of them. The repertoire has more than 65,000 clones, 91% of them found once; the top ten carry approximately 0.39%. The specimen was T cells isolated from PBMCs. The receptors derive from a human donor in good health. The conserved cysteine and the conserved F or W are not part of the CDR3 here.

j_call v_call cdr3_aa
TRBJ2-3 TRBV27 ASSFRGTDTQY
TRBJ2-5 TRBV28 ASSFRVVGETQY
TRBJ1-2 TRBV15 ATSRDWAGGDYGYT
TRBJ1-1 TRBV4-3 ASSQAGTGGVGATEAF
TRBJ2-1 TRBV28 ASSALAVSSYNEQF
TRBJ2-5 TRBV5-6 ASSFLRETQY
TRBJ2-1 TRBV27 ASSLPRDSYNEQF
TRBJ1-1 TRBV7-9 ASSLDGRGTEAF
TRBJ1-2 TRBV30 AWSAHLAGWYYGYT
TRBJ2-4 TRBV6-6 ASTLANGLAKNIQY
TRBJ1-1 TRBV9 ASSNRGQNTEAF
TRBJ2-7 TRBV7-2 ASSSRGGRAAEQY
TRBJ1-2 TRBV30 AGSPGGDGYT
TRBJ2-7 TRBV5-4 ASSRSSGLSSYEQY
TRBJ1-1 TRBV6-5 ASQLGIAAEAF
TRBJ2-5 TRBV4-1 ASSQVSGRGGETQY
TRBJ1-1 TRBV27 ASSLSRGGSTEAF
TRBJ2-1 TRBV7-7 ASSPGTSGVQQF
TRBJ2-7 TRBV4-2 ASSQGLADSYEQY
TRBJ2-1 TRBV25-1 ASSEWLMAGGGDEQF
TRBJ1-2 TRBV5-3 ARSLSLRTGKGYT
TRBJ2-1 TRBV29-1 SVVPGYNEQF
TRBJ2-1 TRBV7-2 ASSSPPEYLEQF
TRBJ2-1 TRBV4-1 ASSQPTSGTRNEQF
TRBJ2-2 TRBV7-7 ASSHSGSTGELF
TRBJ1-2 TRBV29-1 SVRQGARGYT
TRBJ2-7 TRBV9 ASSVGTSGGDYEQY
TRBJ2-1 TRBV7-9 ASSTTTSGSRDEQF
TRBJ2-5 TRBV7-2 ASSLTGLQETQY
TRBJ2-5 TRBV5-6 ASSNRVEETQY
TRBJ2-5 TRBV13 ASSLRGRPNEETQY
TRBJ2-7 TRBV7-2 ASSKRQGREQY
TRBJ1-2 TRBV6-5 ASSPREGGGYT
TRBJ2-7 TRBV11-2 ASSFWTSGGYEQY
TRBJ1-1 TRBV19 ASRSRDSSYTGTEAF